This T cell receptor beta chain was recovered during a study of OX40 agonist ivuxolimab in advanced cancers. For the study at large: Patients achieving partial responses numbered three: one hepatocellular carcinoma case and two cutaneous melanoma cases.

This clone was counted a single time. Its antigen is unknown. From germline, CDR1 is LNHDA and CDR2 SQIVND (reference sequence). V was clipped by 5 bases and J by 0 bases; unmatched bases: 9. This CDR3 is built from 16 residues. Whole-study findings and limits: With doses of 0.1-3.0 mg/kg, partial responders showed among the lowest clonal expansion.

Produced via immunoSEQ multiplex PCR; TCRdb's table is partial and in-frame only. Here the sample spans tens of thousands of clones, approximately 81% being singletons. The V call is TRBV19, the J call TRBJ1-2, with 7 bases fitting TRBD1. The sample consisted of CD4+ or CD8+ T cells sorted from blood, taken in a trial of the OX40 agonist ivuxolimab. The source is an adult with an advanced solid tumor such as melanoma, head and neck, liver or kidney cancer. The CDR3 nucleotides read TGTGCCAGTAGTCCGCAGGGACAGAGAGCTAACTATGGCTACACCTTC. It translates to CASSPQGQRANYGYTF.